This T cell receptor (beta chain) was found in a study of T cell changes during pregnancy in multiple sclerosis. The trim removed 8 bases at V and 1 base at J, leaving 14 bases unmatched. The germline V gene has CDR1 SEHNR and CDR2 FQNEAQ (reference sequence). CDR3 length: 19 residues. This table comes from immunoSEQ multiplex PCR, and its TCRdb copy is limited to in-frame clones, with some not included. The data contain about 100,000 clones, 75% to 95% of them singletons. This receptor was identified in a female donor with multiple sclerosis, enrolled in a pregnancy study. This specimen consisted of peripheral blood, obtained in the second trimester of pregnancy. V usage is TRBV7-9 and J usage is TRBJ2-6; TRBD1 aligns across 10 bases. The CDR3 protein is CASPRDRGLTPSGANVLTF. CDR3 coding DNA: TGTGCCAGCCCGAGAGACAGGGGGCTCACCCCGTCTGGGGCCAACGTCCTGACTTTC.